The 11 T cell receptor beta chains listed next were all sequenced from one sample in a study of beta chain features in type 1 diabetes. Isolated RNA was reverse transcribed in full, so expressed TCRB transcripts were sequenced. Clones were read by immunoSEQ multiplex PCR, and TCRdb kept only the in-frame ones, dropping some. The sample lists under 500,000 clones, about 32% occurring once. Source material: naive CD4+ T cells from blood. The receptors derive from a man between 18 and 29 years old in good health.

In its sample, this clone was seen a few times. The chain is built from TRBV4-1 and TRBJ2-1; 13 nucleotides line up with TRBD2. The CDR3 covers 18 residues. Trimming at V came to 0 bases and at J to 7 bases, leaving 9 bases not matched to a gene. The germline CDR1 and CDR2 sequences are MGHRA and YSYEKL. The CDR3: CASSQDRWTSGRENEQFF. CDR3 bases: TGCGCCAGCAGCCAAGATCGGTGGACTAGCGGGAGAGAGAATGAGCAGTTCTTC.

The chain links TRBV14 to TRBJ1-1, with D unresolved. V lost 0 bases to trimming and J lost 4 bases, with 9 bases between them. The CDR3 runs to 14 residues. Germline CDR1 reads SGHDN; CDR2 reads FVKESK. CDR3 amino acids: CASSQDLWVTEAFF. The CDR3 DNA reads as TGTGCCAGCAGCCAAGATCTCTGGGTCACTGAAGCTTTCTTT.

The table lists this clone with a few counts. This chain uses TRBV10-3 with TRBJ2-1; possibly TRBD2 for D (5 bases). V was pared by 2 bases and J by 8 bases, with 13 bases between. The length of the CDR3 is 14 residues. Germline V lookup: CDR1 ENHRY, CDR2 SYGVKD. This chain's CDR3 is CAISEPLALHEQFF. DNA for the CDR3: TGTGCCATCAGTGAGCCCCTAGCTCTCCATGAGCAGTTCTTC.

This clone was recorded a few times. The rearrangement uses TRBV5-4 and TRBJ2-7; D is uncertain. Trimming stripped 2 bases from V and 6 bases from J, with 6 bases between. The CDR3 runs 11 residues. In germline, CDR1 is SGHNT, CDR2 YYREEE (reference sequence). CDR3 in DNA: TGTGCCAGCAGCTTCAGTCGCGAGCAGTACTTC. It is translated as CASSFSREQYF. The entire variable domain, with the rest obtained from reference TRBV5-4 and TRBJ2-7, is as follows: ETGVTQSPTHLIKTRGQQVTLRCSSQSGHNTVSWYQQALGQGPQFIFQYYREEENGRGNFPPRFSGLQFPNYSSELNVNALELDDSALYLCASSFSREQYFGPGTRLTVT.

This clone was found a few times. The chain couples TRBV7-6 to TRBJ2-3; TRBD2 matches at 8 bases. V lost 1 base to trimming and J lost 4 bases; unmatched junction nucleotides: 7. The CDR3 is made up of 16 amino acids. Germline CDR1 reads SGHVS; CDR2 reads FNYEAQ. The DNA of the CDR3 is TGTGCCAGCAGCTTAGATGGGACTAGGGTGCCAGATACGCAGTATTTT. Protein sequence: CASSLDGTRVPDTQYF.

The V call is TRBV7-7, the J call TRBJ2-7; D might be TRBD1 (5 bases). The germline gives CDR1 SSHAT, CDR2 FNYEAQ (reference sequence). V lost 6 bases, J lost 6 bases, and 15 bases lay in between. The CDR3 length is 13 residues. Here the CDR3 DNA reads TGTGCCAGCAGTAAGAACCAGGGAACCGAGCAGTACTTC. It specifies CASSKNQGTEQYF.

The chain couples TRBV7-2 to TRBJ2-1; D is unclear. Germline-derived CDR1 and CDR2 are SGHTA and FQGNSA. The CDR3 extends over 11 amino acids. Trimming took 5 bases from V and 6 from J, leaving 5 bases between them. This chain's CDR3 is CASSPRNEQFF. In DNA form, the CDR3 reads TGTGCCAGCAGCCCGCGCAATGAGCAGTTCTTC.

J is TRBJ2-5 and V is TRBV6-6, with TRBD2 matching over 12 bases. The CDR3 covers 16 residues. V dropped 1 base and J dropped 4; count of bases not matched to a gene: 4. The V gene's germline CDR1 is MNHNY and CDR2 SVGAGI (reference sequence). The CDR3 region has the DNA TGTGCCAGCAGTTACTGGACTAGCGGGACCGGAGAGACCCAGTACTTC. Its protein product is CASSYWTSGTGETQYF.

V gene TRBV2 combines with J gene TRBJ2-3; 8 nucleotides line up with TRBD1. Germline V gives CDR1 SNHLY, CDR2 FYNNEI. V was pared by 5 bases and J by 2 bases, with 9 bases of the junction left unmatched. The CDR3 consists of 16 residues. The CDR3 sequence: CASSSDRARITDTQYF. The CDR3 DNA is TGTGCCAGCAGTTCGGACAGGGCCAGGATCACAGATACGCAGTATTTT.

The chain is built from TRBV11-1 and TRBJ2-1; no definite D call. The V and J ends lost 5 bases and 4 bases respectively, with 15 bases between them. The CDR3 covers 15 residues. CDR1 is SGHAT, CDR2 FQDESV, per germline (reference sequence). In nucleotides, the CDR3 is TGTGCCAGCAGCGCGGCTCCGCGAGAGTACAATGAGCAGTTCTTC. Translated: CASSAAPREYNEQFF.

The rearrangement uses TRBV10-3 and TRBJ2-7, with a weak D call TRBD1 (6 bases). V dropped 7 bases and J dropped 2 bases, with 12 bases sitting between them. The CDR3 has 13 residues. Germline-derived CDR1 and CDR2 are ENHRY and SYGVKD. CDR3 nucleotides: TGTGCCATCAACCGGGGACAAACCTACGAGCAGTACTTC. Amino acid sequence: CAINRGQTYEQYF.